A selection of T cell receptor beta chains follows, all from one sample in a study of blood T cell repertoires in COVID-19. Generated by immunoSEQ multiplex PCR, the TCRdb table keeps only in-frame clones and is missing some. The sample has about 140,000 clones; approximately 80% are singletons. Sequenced material: PBMCs or T cells enriched from blood (not recorded which). The receptors come from a man between 65 and 85 years old who had been exposed to COVID-19. CDR3s include the opening cysteine and the closing phenylalanine or tryptophan. Fields, in order: J gene, D gene, clone size, V gene, CDR3 protein, CDR3 DNA. A D gene is named only where the DNA matches it firmly. Clone size, where shown, is once, few, many, or a class for clones that have expanded.

TRBJ2-3,-,-,TRBV7-2,CASSLDGETDTQYF,TGTGCCAGCAGCTTAGACGGAGAAACAGATACGCAGTATTTT
TRBJ1-1,TRBD1,-,TRBV7-2,CASSLAPGGLAEAFF,TGTGCCAGCAGCTTAGCGCCAGGGGGTTTGGCTGAAGCTTTCTTT
TRBJ2-7,TRBD1,-,TRBV28,CASSLVGTGEEQYF,TGTGCCAGCAGTTTAGTCGGGACAGGGGAAGAGCAGTACTTC
TRBJ1-1,-,once,TRBV5-6,CASIRRGGGAEAFF,TGTGCCAGCATCCGCCGAGGGGGTGGGGCTGAAGCTTTCTTT
TRBJ1-2,-,once,TRBV7-2,CASSFDRNYGYTF,TGTGCCAGCAGCTTTGACAGAAACTATGGCTACACCTTC
TRBJ2-5,TRBD1,-,TRBV18,CASSQEGGPRETQYF,TGTGCCAGCTCCCAAGAAGGGGGCCCAAGGGAGACCCAGTACTTC
TRBJ1-2,TRBD1,-,TRBV27,CASSYNRGLDGYTF,TGTGCCAGCAGTTATAACAGGGGACTCGATGGCTACACCTTC
TRBJ2-1,TRBD2,-,TRBV19,CASSTPGLAYNEQFF,TGTGCCAGTAGTACCCCGGGACTAGCTTACAATGAGCAGTTCTTC
TRBJ2-4,-,-,TRBV2,CASRHPSLPEAKNIQYF,TGTGCCAGCAGACACCCTAGCCTCCCAGAGGCCAAAAACATTCAGTACTTC
TRBJ2-2,TRBD1,once,TRBV7-2,CASSYTGVNTGELFF,TGTGCCAGCAGTTATACAGGGGTCAACACCGGGGAGCTGTTTTTT
TRBJ2-3,-,-,TRBV7-6,CASSFIDSTDTQYF,TGTGCCAGCAGCTTCATAGATAGCACAGATACGCAGTATTTT
TRBJ2-2,TRBD2,-,TRBV11-2,CASSLVRTSGRAGTGELFF,TGTGCCAGCAGCTTAGTGAGGACTAGCGGGAGGGCCGGCACCGGGGAGCTGTTTTTT
TRBJ2-1,TRBD2,-,TRBV28,CASSSAGANYNEQFF,TGTGCCAGCAGTTCAGCGGGAGCGAACTACAATGAGCAGTTCTTC
TRBJ2-5,-,-,TRBV7-2,CASSLGSGRQETQYF,TGTGCCAGCAGCCTAGGTTCAGGGCGACAAGAGACCCAGTACTTC
TRBJ2-7,-,-,TRBV4-1,CASSQEGGRSYEQYF,TGCGCCAGCAGCCAAGAAGGCGGCCGCTCCTACGAGCAGTACTTC
TRBJ1-1,-,-,TRBV27,CASSLVAGASTEAFF,TGTGCCAGCAGTTTGGTGGCAGGGGCGAGTACTGAAGCTTTCTTT
TRBJ2-1,TRBD2,-,TRBV18,CASSQTSGGYNEQFF,TGTGCCAGCTCACAGACTAGCGGGGGGTACAATGAGCAGTTCTTC
TRBJ1-1,-,-,TRBV18,CASSRAGEAFF,TGTGCCAGCTCACGTGCCGGTGAAGCTTTCTTT
TRBJ2-7,TRBD1,-,TRBV10-3,CAITGQGSYEQYF,TGTGCCATCACGGGACAGGGGTCCTACGAGCAGTACTTC
TRBJ1-2,-,-,TRBV9,CASSQLSTGWGYTF,TGTGCCAGCAGCCAACTCTCGACAGGCTGGGGCTACACCTTC
TRBJ2-7,TRBD2,-,TRBV5-8,CASSYGTREVSEQYF,TGTGCCAGCAGCTATGGGACTAGGGAGGTTAGTGAGCAGTACTTC
TRBJ1-1,-,-,TRBV28,CASSFTGSPPTEAFF,TGTGCCAGCAGTTTTACAGGGTCGCCTCCGACTGAAGCTTTCTTT
TRBJ1-4,TRBD1,-,TRBV5-1,CASSQTGPDEKLFF,TGCGCCAGCAGCCAGACAGGGCCTGATGAAAAACTGTTTTTT
TRBJ2-1,-,-,TRBV9,CASSVDGLGEQFF,TGTGCCAGCAGCGTAGATGGACTTGGCGAGCAGTTCTTC
TRBJ1-2,TRBD1,-,TRBV6-2/TRBV6-3,CASSAGGLYGYTF,TGTGCCAGCAGCGCAGGGGGCCTCTATGGCTACACCTTC
TRBJ2-7,TRBD2,-,TRBV9,CASSGGGAGVKEQYF,TGTGCCAGCAGCGGGGGCGGGGCGGGAGTGAAAGAGCAGTACTTC
TRBJ1-6,-,-,TRBV5-6,CASTSRSRGHSPLHF,TGTGCCAGCACCTCGCGGAGCAGGGGACATTCACCCCTCCACTTT
TRBJ2-5,-,once,TRBV6-5,CASSSLETQYF,TGTGCCAGCAGTAGCTTAGAGACCCAGTACTTC
TRBJ1-2,-,-,TRBV10-3,CAISPDIIYGYTF,TGTGCCATCAGTCCGGACATTATCTATGGCTACACCTTC
TRBJ1-2,TRBD1,-,TRBV13,CASSTRQGPTESYTF,TGTGCCAGCAGCACCCGACAGGGGCCGACGGAAAGCTACACCTTC
TRBJ1-2,-,-,TRBV19,CASSYYGYTF,TGTGCCAGTAGCTACTATGGCTACACCTTC
TRBJ1-1,-,-,TRBV29-1,CSVESPGEAFF,TGCAGCGTTGAATCCCCCGGTGAAGCTTTCTTT
TRBJ1-1,-,-,TRBV29-1,CSVRQSAEAFF,TGCAGCGTCAGACAGTCCGCTGAAGCTTTCTTT
TRBJ1-5,TRBD1,few,TRBV6-5,CASSFGDSNQPQHF,TGTGCCAGCAGTTTCGGGGACAGTAATCAGCCCCAGCATTTT
TRBJ1-1,-,-,TRBV20-1,CSASLRGSEAFF,TGCAGTGCTAGTCTGCGGGGCTCGGAAGCTTTCTTT
TRBJ2-1,TRBD2,once,TRBV7-3,CASSFRLAGANEQFF,TGTGCCAGCAGCTTTCGACTAGCGGGGGCCAATGAGCAGTTCTTC
TRBJ1-1,TRBD1,-,TRBV6-5,CASSPDRGWGTEAFF,TGTGCCAGCAGTCCGGACAGGGGATGGGGAACTGAAGCTTTCTTT
TRBJ1-5,-,-,TRBV11-2,CASSAQGLQPQHF,TGTGCCAGCAGCGCCCAGGGGTTACAGCCCCAGCATTTT
TRBJ2-3,TRBD2,-,TRBV10-2,CASSLAGFTDTQYF,TGCGCCAGCAGTTTAGCGGGATTCACAGATACGCAGTATTTT
TRBJ1-1,-,-,TRBV25-1,CASRQVGAEAFF,TGTGCCAGCAGACAGGTGGGCGCTGAAGCTTTCTTT
TRBJ1-1,-,once,TRBV2,CASSERLGTEAFF,TGTGCCAGCAGTGAGAGACTGGGCACTGAAGCTTTCTTT
TRBJ2-1,-,-,TRBV12-3/TRBV12-4,CASSQYNEQFF,TGTGCCAGCAGTCAGTACAATGAGCAGTTCTTC
TRBJ1-2,-,-,TRBV6-5,CASSPRTANYGYTF,TGTGCCAGCAGTCCCCGGACAGCAAACTATGGCTACACCTTC
TRBJ2-6,TRBD2,few,TRBV29-1,CSVEPWGGSGANVLTF,TGCAGCGTTGAACCTTGGGGGGGCTCTGGGGCCAACGTCCTGACTTTC
TRBJ1-4,-,-,TRBV18,CASSPPWEQANEKLFF,TGTGCCAGCTCACCACCCTGGGAGCAGGCTAATGAAAAACTGTTTTTT
TRBJ2-1,-,-,TRBV6-2/TRBV6-3,CASSYSPPEEHNEQFF,TGTGCCAGCAGTTACTCCCCACCTGAAGAACATAATGAGCAGTTCTTC
TRBJ2-1,TRBD1,few,TRBV7-8,CASSPGAGGQGNEQFF,TGTGCCAGCAGCCCAGGGGCAGGGGGCCAGGGCAATGAGCAGTTCTTC
TRBJ2-2,TRBD2,-,TRBV7-9,CASSGGDFFTGELFF,TGTGCCAGCAGCGGGGGGGATTTTTTCACCGGGGAGCTGTTTTTT
TRBJ2-5,-,once,TRBV14,CASSQSPVRTQETQYF,TGTGCCAGCAGCCAAAGTCCGGTCAGGACTCAAGAGACCCAGTACTTC
TRBJ2-1,-,-,TRBV19,CASSIMGQGWGNEQFF,TGTGCCAGTAGTATAATGGGACAAGGATGGGGCAATGAGCAGTTCTTC
TRBJ2-1,-,once,TRBV6-5,CASSSPLQADNEQFF,TGTGCCAGCAGCTCCCCTCTTCAAGCGGACAATGAGCAGTTCTTC
TRBJ2-2,TRBD2,-,TRBV7-6,CASSPSVTSGNTGELFF,TGTGCCAGCAGCCCAAGTGTGACTAGCGGTAACACCGGGGAGCTGTTTTTT
TRBJ1-4,-,-,TRBV21-1,CASTEQGADEKLFF,TGTGCCAGCACCGAACAGGGGGCAGATGAAAAACTGTTTTTT
TRBJ2-2,-,-,TRBV21-1,CASSKVRRQGRTGELFF,TGTGCCAGCAGCAAAGTAAGGCGTCAGGGTAGGACCGGGGAGCTGTTTTTT
TRBJ2-2,-,once,TRBV24-1,CATSEDSVDTGELFF,TGTGCCACCAGTGAAGACAGCGTGGATACCGGGGAGCTGTTTTTT